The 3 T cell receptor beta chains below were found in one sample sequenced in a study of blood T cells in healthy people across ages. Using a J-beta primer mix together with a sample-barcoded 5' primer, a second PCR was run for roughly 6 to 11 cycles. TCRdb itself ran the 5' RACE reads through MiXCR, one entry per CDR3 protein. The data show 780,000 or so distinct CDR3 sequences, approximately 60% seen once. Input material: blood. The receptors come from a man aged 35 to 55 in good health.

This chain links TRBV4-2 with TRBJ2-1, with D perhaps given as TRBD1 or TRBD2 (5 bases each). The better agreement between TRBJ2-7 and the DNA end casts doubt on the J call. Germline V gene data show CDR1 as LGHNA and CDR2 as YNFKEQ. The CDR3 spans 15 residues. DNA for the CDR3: TGTGCCAGCAGCCAAGATGATCGGGGCGTGAATGAGCAGTACTTC. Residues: CASSQDDRGVNEQYF.

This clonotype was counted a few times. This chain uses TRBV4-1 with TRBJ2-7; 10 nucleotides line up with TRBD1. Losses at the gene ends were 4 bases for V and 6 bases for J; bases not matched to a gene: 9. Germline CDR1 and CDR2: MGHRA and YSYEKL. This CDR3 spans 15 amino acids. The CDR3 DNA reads TGCGCCAGCAGCCGAGACCGGGACAGGGGTGGCGAGCAGTACTTC. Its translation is CASSRDRDRGGEQYF.

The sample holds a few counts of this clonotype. The CDR3, as DNA: TGTGCCAGCAGCAAAGCCGGGACGGAAGAGACCCAGTACTTC. Amino acid sequence: CASSKAGTEETQYF. The chain is built from TRBV7-2 and TRBJ2-5; either TRBD1 or TRBD2 may fit D (5 bases each). V lost 5 bases and J lost 3, with 13 bases in between. This CDR3 region has 14 residues. Germline V CDR1 and CDR2: SGHTA, FQGNSA.